The clone carrying this T cell receptor beta chain turned up a few times. This record comes from a study of technical replicates of blood from several donors. The CDR3 is 18 residues long. Profiling relied on immunoSEQ multiplex PCR, and the TCRdb table lists in-frame clones only, not all of them. The sample lists tens of thousands of clones, roughly 90% occurring once. Specimen: PBMCs. The chain combines TRBV21-1 with TRBJ2-4; the DNA was not compared with TRBD2, the D call given in the table. TRBV21-1 counts as a pseudogene. This TCR derives from a human donor in good health. Some clones in this sample may be carry-over from other donors' samples. The CDR3 loop is CASSSRTSALGAKNIQYF. Written as DNA, the CDR3 is TGTGCCAGCAGCAGCAGGACTAGCGCCCTTGGGGCCAAAAACATTCAGTACTTC.